One and the same sample provided the 21 T cell receptor beta chains below, sequenced in a study of blood T cell repertoires in COVID-19. Here immunoSEQ multiplex PCR was the method, and the copy in TCRdb shows in-frame clones only, minus some. The table lists approximately 210,000 clones, about four fifths of them singletons. Sequenced: PBMCs or T cells enriched from blood (not recorded which). These TCRs come from a woman aged 45-65 years with acute COVID-19.

This chain connects TRBV5-5 to TRBJ2-7; D perhaps matches TRBD2 (5 bases). CDR3 length: 14 amino acids. Trimming removed 1 base at V and 0 bases at J, with 8 bases between. Germline CDR1 SGHKS, CDR2 YYEKEE (reference sequence). The CDR3 reads CASSLQRSSYEQYF. The DNA for the CDR3 is TGTGCCAGCAGCTTGCAGCGGAGCTCCTACGAGCAGTACTTC.

The chain uses TRBV24-1 and TRBJ2-5, with TRBD1 matching over 7 bases. The germline gives CDR1 KGHDR, CDR2 SFDVKD. There are 15 residues in the CDR3. V lost 3 bases and J lost 3; bases outside the gene matches: 6. The CDR3 coding sequence is TGTGCCACCAGTGATAACCGGGACAGAAAAGAGACCCAGTACTTC. Translating gives CATSDNRDRKETQYF.

The chain uses TRBV6-1 and TRBJ2-1; 9 bases line up with TRBD2. The CDR3 is 18 amino acids. V was pared by 1 base and J by 4 bases, with 11 bases of the junction left unmatched. CDR1 MNHNS and CDR2 SASEGT come from the germline V gene. The CDR3 here is CASSEEAKLAGLYNEQFF. The CDR3 region has the DNA TGTGCCAGCAGTGAAGAGGCAAAGCTAGCGGGACTTTACAATGAGCAGTTCTTC.

The CDR3 bases are TGTGCCAGCAGCGCCACCGGGATCCAAGGAAAGGGTACGCAGTATTTT. Its protein product is CASSATGIQGKGTQYF. The genes are TRBV9 and TRBJ2-3, with TRBD2 as a possible D gene (5 bases). The germline V and J ends were trimmed by 3 bases and 8 bases, with 22 bases remaining between them. Per the germline V gene, CDR1 is SGDLS and CDR2 is YYNGEE. CDR3 length: 16 residues.

The chain has TRBV5-1 and TRBJ2-5; TRBD2 agrees at 7 bases. CDR1 and CDR2 (germline): SGHRS, YFSETQ. V dropped 0 bases and J dropped 3; count of bases not matched to a gene: 8. CDR3 length: 16 amino acids. CDR3 bases: TGCGCCAGCAGCTTGGTGTTAATCCGGGGGGAAGAGACCCAGTACTTC. Translated, it gives CASSLVLIRGEETQYF.

Of note for this clone: Compared with germline, one end of the junction differs, possibly owing to a read error. Other DNA sequences within the sample encode an identical CDR3. The V call is TRBV6-4, the J call TRBJ2-2, with TRBD2 identical over 12 bases. This CDR3 contains 16 residues. CDR1 is MRHNA, CDR2 SNTAGT, per germline. CDR3 bases: TGTGCCAGCAGCCCTCTAGCGGGGGGGCACACCGGGGAACTGTTTTTT. Its translation: CASSPLAGGHTGELFF.

This chain uses TRBV21-1 with TRBJ1-1. TRBV21-1 is a pseudogene. CDR3 length equals 15 residues. The CDR3 DNA sequence: TGTGCCAGCAACCCGGAGGGGGGGTTGTACACTGAAGCTTTCTTT. Amino acids: CASNPEGGLYTEAFF.

The V and J genes are TRBV19 and TRBJ2-5, with TRBD2 matching over 11 bases. The V gene end was trimmed by 8 bases and the J gene end by 4 bases; junction bases not matched to a gene: 9. The length of the CDR3 is 15 residues. The germline V gene encodes CDR1 LNHDA and CDR2 SQIVND (reference sequence). The CDR3 is CASGETSGTRETQYF. CDR3 in DNA: TGTGCCAGTGGGGAGACTAGCGGGACCCGAGAGACCCAGTACTTC. Full variable domain (outside the CDR3, taken from reference TRBV19 and TRBJ2-5): DGGITQSPKYLFRKEGQNVTLSCEQNLNHDAMYWYRQDPGQGLRLIYYSQIVNDFQKGDIAEGYSVSREKKESFPLTVTSAQKNPTAFYLCASGETSGTRETQYFGPGTRLLVL.

This clone was seen a single time. J is TRBJ2-7 and V is TRBV5-6; 11 positions agree with TRBD2. Germline V gives CDR1 SGHDT, CDR2 YYEEEE. Losses at the gene ends were 4 bases for V and 4 bases for J; bases not matched to a gene: 4. CDR3 length: 14 amino acids. The CDR3 DNA is TGTGCCAGCAGCCGACTAGCGGGGAGATACGAGCAGTACTTC. Its translation: CASSRLAGRYEQYF. The full variable domain, rest sourced from reference TRBV5-6 and TRBJ2-7, is DAGVTQSPTHLIKTRGQQVTLRCSPKSGHDTVSWYQQALGQGPQFIFQYYEEEERQRGNFPDRFSGHQFPNYSSELNVNALLLGDSALYLCASSRLAGRYEQYFGPGTRLTVT.

The V gene is TRBV19, the J gene TRBJ1-6; 7 bases fit TRBD1. V lost 5 bases and J lost 5; bases outside the gene matches: 6. CDR1 LNHDA and CDR2 SQIVND come from the germline V gene (reference sequence). This CDR3 comprises 15 residues. CDR3 residues: CASSPFGTDNSPLHF. DNA for the CDR3: TGTGCCAGTAGTCCCTTCGGGACAGATAATTCACCCCTCCACTTT.

This clone was counted once. Mismatch with germline at one junction end may stem from a read error. J is TRBJ2-4 and V is TRBV6-2 or TRBV6-3; D unresolved. Germline-derived CDR1 and CDR2 are MNHEY and SVGEGT. There are 13 residues in the CDR3. CDR3 in DNA: TGTGCCAGCAGTTCCTACACAGTATCCAGGCCCCACTTC. It translates to CASSSYTVSRPHF.

The genes are TRBV7-9 and TRBJ2-7, with D possibly TRBD1 on 5 matching bases. The germline V gene has CDR1 SEHNR and CDR2 FQNEAQ (reference sequence). Trimming removed 5 bases from V and 10 bases from J, with 18 bases in between. The CDR3 extends over 13 amino acids. The CDR3 is CASSPTGPVGQYF. CDR3 in DNA: TGTGCCAGCAGCCCCACAGGCCCTGTGGGCCAGTACTTC.

J is TRBJ1-6 and V is TRBV28, with D possibly matching TRBD1 (6 bases). Germline CDR1 MDHEN, CDR2 SYDVKM. The CDR3 contains 16 residues. V lost 6 bases to trimming and J lost 4 bases, with 16 bases between them. The CDR3 coding sequence is TGTGCCAGCAGCCCCAAACAGGGTGGGTATAATTCACCCCTCCACTTT. Translating gives CASSPKQGGYNSPLHF.

The chain uses TRBV18 and TRBJ1-3; 7 nucleotides agree with TRBD1. CDR3 length equals 16 residues. The V gene's germline CDR1 is KGHSH and CDR2 LQKENI. Trimming at V came to 6 bases and at J to 2 bases, leaving 10 bases not matched to a gene. The CDR3 spells CASSPGTAVTGNTIYF. The CDR3 bases are TGTGCCAGCTCTCCCGGGACAGCCGTCACTGGAAACACCATATATTTT.

V is TRBV4-1 and J is TRBJ2-7, with D tentatively TRBD2 (6 bases). The CDR3 spans 15 residues. Trimming pared 0 bases from V and 7 bases from J, leaving 16 bases between. Germline V gene lookup returns CDR1 MGHRA and CDR2 YSYEKL. CDR3 sequence (DNA): TGCGCCAGCAGCCAAGAGGGTACGGGAGCGAGAGAGCAGTACTTC. It translates to CASSQEGTGAREQYF.

The chain couples TRBV18 to TRBJ1-1; no firm D call. This CDR3 region has 13 residues. V was trimmed by 3 bases and J by 1 base, leaving 6 bases between them. Germline CDR1 KGHSH, CDR2 LQKENI. CDR3: CASSPTKNTEAFF. The CDR3 nucleotides read TGTGCCAGCTCACCGACAAAGAACACTGAAGCTTTCTTT.

This clone was seen many times. Other DNA sequences in the same sample also yield this CDR3. The chain links TRBV13 to TRBJ2-7, with a possible D match to TRBD2 (5 bases). The length of the CDR3 is 13 residues. Germline-derived CDR1 and CDR2 are PRHDT and FYEKMQ (reference sequence). Deletions cut 3 bases from V and 3 bases from J, with 9 bases between. CDR3 coding DNA: TGTGCCAGCAGCTTTTTAGGGAGCTACGAGCAGTACTTC. It is translated as CASSFLGSYEQYF. Combining the CDR3 with reference TRBV13 and TRBJ2-7 gives the whole variable domain AAGVIQSPRHLIKEKRETATLKCYPIPRHDTVYWYQQGPGQDPQFLISFYEKMQSDKGSIPDRFSAQQFSDYHSELNMSSLELGDSALYFCASSFLGSYEQYFGPGTRLTVT.

This rearrangement joins TRBV5-6 to TRBJ1-3; no reliable D call. With 1 base removed from V and 0 bases from J, the gap between germline ends came to 8 bases. The CDR3 contains 15 residues. Germline lookup yields CDR1 SGHDT and CDR2 YYEEEE. This CDR3 reads CASSLIRGSGNTIYF. The CDR3 bases are TGTGCCAGCAGCTTGATTAGAGGCTCTGGAAACACCATATATTTT.

The V and J genes are TRBV7-2 and TRBJ2-2, with a tentative D call TRBD2 (5 bases). From germline, CDR1 is SGHTA and CDR2 FQGNSA. The CDR3 contains 13 residues. Trimming took 4 bases from V and 4 from J, leaving 7 bases between them. CDR3 in amino acids: CASSSDFTGELFF. CDR3 nucleotides: TGTGCCAGCAGCTCGGACTTCACCGGGGAGCTGTTTTTT.

This rearrangement joins TRBV24-1 to TRBJ1-5, with D possibly TRBD1 on 6 matching bases. CDR1 and CDR2 (germline): KGHDR, SFDVKD. Trimming left V 2 bases short and J 5 bases short, with 6 bases between. The CDR3 has 13 residues. CDR3 sequence: CATSDSGDQPQHF. The CDR3 DNA follows: TGTGCCACCAGTGATTCAGGGGATCAGCCCCAGCATTTT.

The rearrangement joins TRBV13 to TRBJ2-6; 8 nucleotides agree with TRBD1. The V and J ends lost 5 bases and 3 bases, in that order; junction bases with no gene match: 12. The CDR3 covers 18 residues. The germline gives CDR1 PRHDT, CDR2 FYEKMQ (reference sequence). The CDR3 bases are TGTGCCAGCAGCACCGCACTTCTCGGGACAGGTGGGGCCAACGTCCTGACTTTC. Translating gives CASSTALLGTGGANVLTF.